This T cell receptor beta chain was sequenced in a study of blood T cell repertoires in COVID-19 (dated by TCRdb to 2018 to 2021). Looking at the study overall: Collaborator samples came from the United States, Italy and Spain and covered acute and convalescent phases of COVID-19. The prospective study material was composed of cDNA or gDNA derived from T cells, B-cell-depleted T cells, or PBMCs. Subjects who had been exposed to COVID-19, were actively infected with it, or had recovered from it provided the deeply sampled blood TCRbeta repertoires that made up the dataset. A freely available public database, intended as a resource for researchers studying the immune response to SARS-CoV-2, is where the repertoires were released. Samples were obtained from the ongoing ImmuneRACE study (first 160 participants) and from over 1,000 subjects provided by 6 global collaborators. A de-identified subject ID, COVID-19 status, age in years and sex were almost always included in the sample metadata. Where available, HLA class I and class II types were taken from metadata supplied by the sample provider and were not determined by assay-based typing.

TCRbeta CDR3 regions were amplified from genomic DNA by means of the immunoSEQ Assay, a bias-controlled multiplex PCR. The published analysis was carried out like this. The number of nucleated cells in each sample was estimated from the amplification of reference gene primers within the assay. Sequence reads were collapsed and filtered to measure the absolute abundance of every unique TCRbeta CDR3 rearrangement. For each sample, productive Simpson clonality was calculated as the square root of Simpson's diversity index across productive rearrangements. TCRdb took over this immuneACCESS table, retaining in-frame rearrangements with V and J assigned. Such tables are incomplete; in checked studies, under half of the missing clones stem from an unresolved V gene, and the remainder is unexplained. The V and J calls and clone size come from that table; D and trimming were worked out from the DNA. The sample data list 300,000 to 350,000 clones, and 75% to 90% of these were observed just once. The top ten clonotypes cover less than 2.5% of the sample.

Trimming leaves V shorter by 1 base and J shorter by 0 bases, with the junction holding 13 bases beyond the gene matches. The CDR3, cysteine through phenylalanine, is 19 amino acids long. Only CDR3 DNA is held: 57 bases, read in frame from base 1. The germline V gene (reference sequence) supplies CDR1 MNHEY and CDR2 SMNVEV. Concerning this clone itself: Its antigen target is currently unknown. Base qualities are not recorded, but no much larger clone differs from it by a single base.

In the prospective study, participants were about 18 to 89 years old, resided in 25 or so geographic areas of the United States, and were enrolled through a virtual design. In the prospective study, cohorts were assigned on the basis of participant-reported clinical history obtained from a screening survey and a study questionnaire. Recovered participants in ImmuneRACE Cohort 3 were defined as having two consecutive negative NP/OP PCR tests, clearance from a healthcare professional, or resolution of symptoms. Each participant in the prospective study had whole blood, serum and a nasopharyngeal or oropharyngeal swab collected by mobile phlebotomists. Over a 2-month period, participants in the prospective study had the option of providing additional blood draws and questionnaires. Before DNA extraction, prospective study blood samples were shipped either frozen or at room temperature. Overall study results and their limits: The amount of clinical and demographic metadata varied by source and participant and was provided uncurated.

The rearrangement joined TRBV27 to TRBJ2-3, with TRBD2 matching 7 junction bases. The receptor comes from a man aged 30-40 years who had recovered from COVID-19. The specimen sequenced was PBMCs or T cells enriched from blood (not recorded which). Here is the DNA: TGTGCCAGCAGTTTATACGCCGATGGAGCGGGAACTAGCACAGATACGCAGTATTTT. It is translated as CASSLYADGAGTSTDTQYF.